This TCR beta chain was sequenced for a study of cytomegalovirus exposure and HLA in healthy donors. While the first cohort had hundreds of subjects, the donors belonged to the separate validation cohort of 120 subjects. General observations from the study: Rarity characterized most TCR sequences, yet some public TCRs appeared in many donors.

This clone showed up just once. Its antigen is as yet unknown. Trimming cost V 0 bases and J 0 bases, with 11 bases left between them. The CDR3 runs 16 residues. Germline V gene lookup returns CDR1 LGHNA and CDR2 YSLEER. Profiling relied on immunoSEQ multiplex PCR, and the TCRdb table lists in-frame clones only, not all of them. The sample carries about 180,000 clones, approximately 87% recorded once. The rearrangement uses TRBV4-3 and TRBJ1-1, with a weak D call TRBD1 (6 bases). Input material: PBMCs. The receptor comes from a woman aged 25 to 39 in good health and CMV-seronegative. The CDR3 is CASSQEIGGVNTEAFF. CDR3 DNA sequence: TGCGCCAGCAGCCAAGAAATAGGGGGAGTGAACACTGAAGCTTTCTTT.